There are a few counts of the clone carrying this TCR beta chain. Its specificity is unknown. The source of the sample is a study of response to subunit inactivated influenza vaccine. Study observations and caveats: Every seasonal influenza vaccination brings in few new T cells, the authors suggested.

TCRdb fed the RT-PCR reads into MiXCR, producing one record per CDR3 protein. The table shows hundreds of thousands of distinct CDR3 sequences, with 7.6% occurring only once. With 2 bases removed from V and 10 bases from J, the gap between germline ends came to 14 bases. The germline CDR1 and CDR2 sequences are DFQATT and SNEGSKA (reference sequence). CDR3 length: 12 residues. The clonotype comes from a man between 45 and 75 years old who received an inactivated influenza vaccine. The sample here was PBMCs from blood, taken less than 25 months after vaccination. The gene calls are TRBV20-1 and TRBJ1-1, with a weak D call TRBD1 (5 bases). As DNA, the CDR3 is TGCAGTGCTAGATCCCCCCGGGGGGGAGCTTTCTTT. As protein: CSARSPRGGAFF.